Following are 25 T cell receptor beta chains from one sample sequenced in a study of shared clonotypes between healthy human individuals. Here immunoSEQ multiplex PCR was the method, and the copy in TCRdb shows in-frame clones only, minus some. This table has millions of clones, less than 95% appearing once. CD45RO-negative, CCR7-selected cells formed the naive CD8 fraction, which excluded terminally differentiated effector memory CD45RA+ cells. Sequencing input: naive CD8+ T cells sorted from blood. These receptors all stem from a man aged 18 to 29 in good health.

This chain links TRBV11-2 with TRBJ2-1, with 10 bases fitting TRBD2. The junction had 3 bases not matched to a gene; V was cut back by 5 bases and J by 2 bases. The CDR3 spans 15 residues. The germline V gene has CDR1 SGHAT and CDR2 FQNNGV. Written as DNA, the CDR3 is TGTGCCAGCAGCGACCTAGCGGGAGCCTACAATGAGCAGTTCTTC. It codes for CASSDLAGAYNEQFF.

The chain recombines TRBV6-1 with TRBJ2-1; no firm D call. Trimming pared 7 bases from V and 9 bases from J, leaving 10 bases between. In germline, CDR1 is MNHNS, CDR2 SASEGT. CDR3 length equals 11 residues. CDR3 in amino acids: CASTLVLEQFF. CDR3 nucleotide sequence: TGTGCCAGCACCTTGGTACTTGAGCAGTTCTTC.

The chain carries TRBV7-2 and TRBJ2-7, with TRBD2 as a possible D gene (7 bases). Germline CDR1 reads SGHTA; CDR2 reads FQGNSA. With 3 bases removed from V and 4 bases from J, the gap between germline ends came to 19 bases. This CDR3 is built from 16 residues. CDR3: CASSFLRGAEDYEQYF. CDR3 in DNA: TGTGCCAGCAGCTTTTTACGGGGGGCCGAAGATTACGAGCAGTACTTC.

The V gene is TRBV5-8, the J gene TRBJ2-1; D is possibly TRBD2 (6 bases). The V gene lost 4 bases and the J gene lost 2 bases, with 13 bases spanning the gap. Germline V gives CDR1 SGHTS, CDR2 YDEGEE. This CDR3 region has 15 residues. CDR3 region: CASSLTTSPYNEQFF. For the CDR3, the DNA is TGTGCCAGCAGCCTTACGACTAGTCCCTACAATGAGCAGTTCTTC.

The rearrangement joins TRBV9 to TRBJ2-3; 14 nucleotides align to TRBD2. V shed 3 bases and J 4 bases; nucleotides not matched to a gene: 7. The CDR3 contains 17 residues. The germline gives CDR1 SGDLS, CDR2 YYNGEE. DNA for the CDR3: TGTGCCAGCAGCGACCCGGGACTAGCGGGAGTAGCAGATACGCAGTATTTT. Amino acids: CASSDPGLAGVADTQYF.

The J gene is TRBJ1-6, the V gene TRBV4-1; 9 positions agree with TRBD1. The CDR3 spans 13 residues. Unmatched junction bases numbered 5, after V lost 7 bases and J lost 10 bases. Germline assignment: CDR1 MGHRA and CDR2 YSYEKL. Here the CDR3 reads CASKGTGYSPLHF. The CDR3 DNA sequence: TGCGCCAGCAAGGGGACAGGGTACTCACCCCTCCACTTT.

The V and J genes are TRBV7-9 and TRBJ2-4; 10 positions match TRBD1. This CDR3 has 13 amino acids. Germline loops: CDR1 SEHNR, CDR2 FQNEAQ (reference sequence). Trimming took 6 bases from V and 5 from J; bases not matched to a gene: 1. The CDR3 is CASSGTGENIQYF. CDR3 in DNA: TGTGCCAGCAGTGGGACAGGGGAAAACATTCAGTACTTC.

With respect to this clone: This may come from a read error, since a much larger clone is one base off. As the CDR3 is not closed by the conserved phenylalanine or tryptophan, this likely results from a read error. The chain links TRBV30 to TRBJ1-1; D gene unclear. The CDR3 covers 13 residues. Germline CDR1 and CDR2: GTSNPN and SVGIG (reference sequence). The V and J ends lost 3 bases and 0 bases respectively, with 8 bases between them. The CDR3, as DNA: TGTGCCTGGAGCATGCAGTTGAACACTGAAGCTTTCCTT. It is translated as CAWSMQLNTEAFL.

A word on this clone: This CDR3 is also generated by other DNA sequences in the sample. The chain joins TRBV27 to TRBJ2-2, with a tentative D call TRBD2 (6 bases). The CDR3 consists of 14 residues. Germline-derived CDR1 and CDR2 are MNHEY and SMNVEV (reference sequence). V lost 4 bases and J 0 bases, leaving 6 bases between the germline ends. CDR3: CASSSGANTGELFF. Written as DNA, the CDR3 is TGTGCCAGCAGTTCGGGAGCGAACACCGGGGAGCTGTTTTTT.

This chain joins TRBV27 and TRBJ1-2; D possibly corresponds to TRBD1 (6 bases). The CDR3 is 14 amino acids. Germline CDR1 reads MNHEY; CDR2 reads SMNVEV (reference sequence). V was pared by 2 bases and J by 3 bases, with 10 bases between. The CDR3 spells CASSLRGGDYGYTF. DNA for the CDR3: TGTGCCAGCAGTTTAAGGGGGGGCGACTATGGCTACACCTTC.

V and J are TRBV19 and TRBJ1-5; D gene unclear. The CDR3 loop spans 11 amino acids. Per the germline V gene, CDR1 is LNHDA and CDR2 is SQIVND (reference sequence). Trimming removed 7 bases from V and 6 bases from J, with 7 bases in between. The CDR3 loop is CASTDGQPQHF. DNA of the CDR3: TGTGCCAGTACGGACGGTCAGCCCCAGCATTTT.

This clone was picked up one time. The J gene is TRBJ2-5, the V gene TRBV5-4; no definite D call. This CDR3 is 12 amino acids long. Trimming cost V 3 bases and J 2 bases, with 5 bases left between them. Germline V gene sequence: CDR1 SGHNT, CDR2 YYREEE (reference sequence). The CDR3 is CASSSGQETQYF. CDR3 nucleotide sequence: TGTGCCAGCAGCTCCGGACAAGAGACCCAGTACTTC. The entire variable domain, with the rest obtained from reference TRBV5-4 and TRBJ2-5, is as follows: ETGVTQSPTHLIKTRGQQVTLRCSSQSGHNTVSWYQQALGQGPQFIFQYYREEENGRGNFPPRFSGLQFPNYSSELNVNALELDDSALYLCASSSGQETQYFGPGTRLLVL.

The chain recombines TRBV6-6 with TRBJ1-4; D unclear. Per the germline V gene, CDR1 is MNHNY and CDR2 is SVGAGI (reference sequence). CDR3 length: 13 residues. Trimming took 7 bases from V and 2 from J, leaving 8 bases between them. The chain's CDR3 is CASNGGTNEKLFF. In DNA form, the CDR3 reads TGTGCCAGCAATGGCGGTACTAATGAAAAACTGTTTTTT.

The genes are TRBV6-6 and TRBJ2-7, with D uncertain. V was cut by 1 base and J by 4 bases, with 8 bases left in between. From germline, CDR1 is MNHNY and CDR2 SVGAGI (reference sequence). This CDR3 region has 13 residues. In DNA form, the CDR3 reads TGTGCCAGCAGTTACTTCGTGGAGTACGAGCAGTACTTC. It is translated as CASSYFVEYEQYF.

Regarding this clone: The sample has other DNA sequences that encode this CDR3 too. The chain employs TRBV28 and TRBJ2-5, with no clear D. The length of the CDR3 is 11 residues. V was clipped by 5 bases and J by 5 bases, with 6 bases between them. Germline V CDR1 and CDR2: MDHEN, SYDVKM. The CDR3 DNA follows: TGTGCCAGCAGTCTCGGGGAGACCCAGTACTTC. Amino acid sequence: CASSLGETQYF.

The rearrangement links TRBV7-6 to TRBJ2-3; D is unresolved. The germline V and J ends were trimmed by 5 bases and 2 bases, with 8 bases remaining between them. This CDR3 comprises 13 residues. Germline CDR1 reads SGHVS; CDR2 reads FNYEAQ. The CDR3 DNA reads as TGTGCCAGCAGCCAACTGGACACAGATACGCAGTATTTT. This translates into CASSQLDTDTQYF.

This clone appeared many times. The V gene is TRBV27, the J gene TRBJ1-1; 9 nucleotides agree with TRBD1. The length of the CDR3 is 12 residues. The germline V gene has CDR1 MNHEY and CDR2 SMNVEV (reference sequence). V shed 8 bases, J shed 4 bases, and the junction held 2 bases outside the gene matches. The CDR3 protein is CASQDRGTEAFF. CDR3 DNA sequence: TGTGCCAGCCAGGACAGGGGCACTGAAGCTTTCTTT.

The gene calls are TRBV5-1 and TRBJ2-4; D remains unclear. There are 13 residues in the CDR3. Germline CDR1 reads SGHRS; CDR2 reads YFSETQ. The V and J ends lost 4 bases and 9 bases respectively, with 14 bases between them. CDR3 DNA: TGCGCCAGCAGCCAGGACCCCGGATCCATTCAGTACTTC. Its translation is CASSQDPGSIQYF.

V usage is TRBV2 and J usage is TRBJ1-4; D is unclear. The CDR3 is 18 residues long. Germline V lookup: CDR1 SNHLY, CDR2 FYNNEI. V lost 7 bases to trimming and J lost 5 bases, with 26 bases between them. The chain's CDR3 is CASISGGRPDPPNEKLFF. CDR3 nucleotide sequence: TGTGCCAGCATCTCTGGCGGGAGGCCCGACCCCCCCAATGAAAAACTGTTTTTT.

V and J are TRBV27 and TRBJ1-5; TRBD1 matches at 9 bases. V trimming: 2 bases; J trimming: 0 bases; junction bases outside the gene matches: 2. There are 16 residues in the CDR3. Germline CDR1 is MNHEY and CDR2 is SMNVEV (reference sequence). CDR3 DNA: TGTGCCAGCAGTTTAGAGGGACAGGGTAGCAATCAGCCCCAGCATTTT. Translation: CASSLEGQGSNQPQHF.

The V gene is TRBV6-6, the J gene TRBJ1-2; the match to TRBD1 covers 8 bases. Unmatched junction bases numbered 6, after V lost 5 bases and J lost 1 base. CDR1 MNHNY and CDR2 SVGAGI come from the germline V gene (reference sequence). This CDR3 is 15 amino acids long. The CDR3 reads CASSNGQGRNYGYTF. CDR3 sequence (DNA): TGTGCCAGCAGTAATGGACAGGGCCGTAACTATGGCTACACCTTC.

This rearrangement joins TRBV7-2 to TRBJ2-1, with TRBD2 identical over 7 bases. V trimming: 2 bases; J trimming: 7 bases; junction bases outside the gene matches: 5. The CDR3 contains 14 residues. Germline loops: CDR1 SGHTA, CDR2 FQGNSA. The CDR3, as DNA: TGTGCCAGCAGCTTATGGCGGGAGACGAATGAGCAGTTCTTC. This gives the protein CASSLWRETNEQFF.

The chain links TRBV7-9 to TRBJ1-1; D is possibly TRBD1 (6 bases). This CDR3 spans 14 amino acids. Trimming took off 3 bases at V and 1 base at J, with 9 bases between the two ends. CDR1 SEHNR and CDR2 FQNEAQ come from the germline V gene (reference sequence). CDR3 sequence (DNA): TGTGCCAGCAGCTTGGGGGCATGGAACACTGAAGCTTTCTTT. It yields the protein CASSLGAWNTEAFF.

The rearrangement uses TRBV10-3 and TRBJ1-2, with unresolved D. Germline assignment: CDR1 ENHRY and CDR2 SYGVKD. V shed 2 bases and J shed 0 bases, with 7 bases lying between them. This CDR3 region has 14 residues. The CDR3 region is CAISEVSSNYGYTF. The CDR3 nucleotides are TGTGCCATCAGTGAGGTCAGCTCTAACTATGGCTACACCTTC.

The chain joins TRBV7-9 to TRBJ2-1, with 12 bases matching TRBD2. The germline CDR1 and CDR2 sequences are SEHNR and FQNEAQ (reference sequence). Trimming removed 7 bases from V and 6 bases from J; junction bases left unmatched: 4. The CDR3 length is 14 residues. The CDR3 sequence: CASKGLAGPNEQFF. The CDR3 DNA reads TGTGCCAGCAAGGGACTAGCGGGCCCCAATGAGCAGTTCTTC.